This T cell receptor (beta chain) is from a study of post-analysis software for immune sequencing data. The library was made from cDNA and included unique molecular identifiers. TCRdb analysed the PCR reads with MiXCR anew, one entry per CDR3 protein. The sample contains 600,000 to 750,000 distinct CDR3 sequences, around 64% of which appear only once. This CDR3 has 12 residues. CDR1 is ENHRY, CDR2 SYGVKD, per germline. The study, taken as a whole, reports: Compared with controls, patients had more of about five TRBV segments, including TRBV5-6, TRBV5-1 and TRBV20-1. Among multiple sclerosis patients, normalized Chao1 diversity was significantly below that of controls.

Concerning this clonotype: Its antigen is still unknown.

The source material was blood. This TCR was recovered from a girl aged 2 to 10 with multiple sclerosis. V gene TRBV10-3 combines with J gene TRBJ2-5; perhaps D is TRBD1 or TRBD2 (5 bases each). Near its end, the DNA agrees better with TRBJ2-7, so the J call may be wrong. The CDR3 here is CAIVGTEGEQYF. The CDR3 region has the DNA TGTGCCATCGTTGGGACCGAAGGCGAGCAGTACTTC.